These 30 T cell receptor beta chains were sequenced from one sample in a study of blood T cell repertoires in COVID-19. Sequencing used immunoSEQ multiplex PCR; TCRdb keeps in-frame clones, though not all of them. Of roughly 200,000 clones listed, approximately 87% are singletons. Sequencing input: peripheral blood. Receptors were obtained from a man aged 55 to 70 who had recovered from COVID-19.

V gene TRBV7-2 combines with J gene TRBJ2-7; a weak D match, TRBD1 (5 bases). From germline, CDR1 is SGHTA and CDR2 FQGNSA. V lost 5 bases and J lost 1, with 21 bases in between. The CDR3 sequence is 17 residues long. This CDR3 is CASSKAGQGYVSYEQYF. DNA of the CDR3: TGTGCCAGCAGCAAAGCCGGGCAGGGCTACGTATCCTACGAGCAGTACTTC.

V gene TRBV10-3 combines with J gene TRBJ2-1, with D possibly matching TRBD1 (5 bases). V dropped 11 bases and J dropped 5 bases, with 10 bases sitting between them. Germline V CDR1 and CDR2: ENHRY, SYGVKD. CDR3 length: 11 residues. The CDR3 spells CASTGNNEQFF. The CDR3, as DNA: TGTGCCTCAACAGGTAACAATGAGCAGTTCTTC.

The V gene is TRBV2, the J gene TRBJ1-6; D is ambiguous. Germline CDR1 and CDR2: SNHLY and FYNNEI. CDR3 length: 16 residues. Trimming pared 3 bases from V and 10 bases from J, leaving 19 bases between. CDR3 DNA: TGTGCCAGCAGTGATAGCGGCAGTCCAACCGTATCACCCCTCCACTTT. Protein: CASSDSGSPTVSPLHF. The variable domain in full, completed from reference TRBV2 and TRBJ1-6, reads EPEVTQTPSHQVTQMGQEVILRCVPISNHLYFYWYRQILGQKVEFLVSFYNNEISEKSEIFDDQFSVERPDGSNFTLKIRSTKLEDSAMYFCASSDSGSPTVSPLHFGNGTRLTVT.

The V call is TRBV6-5, the J call TRBJ2-2, with a possible D match to TRBD1 (6 bases). There are 16 residues in the CDR3. Trimming cost V 4 bases and J 1 base, with 13 bases left between them. In germline, CDR1 is MNHEY, CDR2 SVGAGI. CDR3 in amino acids: CASSSPGQLNTGELFF. The DNA of the CDR3 is TGTGCCAGCAGTTCCCCGGGACAACTGAACACCGGGGAGCTGTTTTTT.

This clone is a singleton in its sample. This sequence joins TRBV25-1 and TRBJ2-1; 7 nucleotides match TRBD2. CDR1 is MGHDK, CDR2 SYGVNS, per germline. The CDR3 runs to 15 residues. V trimming: 4 bases; J trimming: 0 bases; junction bases outside the gene matches: 3. CDR3 DNA sequence: TGTGCCAGCAGTGCGTGGGGGGGCTCCTACAATGAGCAGTTCTTC. Translated: CASSAWGGSYNEQFF.

In this sample, this clone turned up a few times. This rearrangement joins TRBV6-5 to TRBJ1-1, with a tentative D call TRBD1 (5 bases). Germline loops: CDR1 MNHEY, CDR2 SVGAGI. The CDR3 contains 12 residues. The V gene lost 0 bases and the J gene lost 11 bases, with 10 bases spanning the gap. In DNA, the CDR3 is TGTGCCAGCAGTTACTCCTCAGGGAGGGCTTTCTTT. Residues: CASSYSSGRAFF.

The chain recombines TRBV6-5 with TRBJ2-7; 8 positions match TRBD1. CDR1 MNHEY and CDR2 SVGAGI come from the germline V gene. This CDR3 has 15 residues. Trimming took 9 bases from V and 3 from J; bases not matched to a gene: 13. The CDR3: CASSPRQGSGYEQYF. The CDR3 coding sequence is TGTGCCAGTTCCCCGAGACAGGGGTCAGGCTACGAGCAGTACTTC.

The V call is TRBV11-2, the J call TRBJ1-1; 8 nucleotides agree with TRBD1. This CDR3 contains 15 residues. V trimming: 5 bases; J trimming: 5 bases; junction bases outside the gene matches: 10. Germline CDR1 is SGHAT and CDR2 is FQNNGV. CDR3 region: CASSPIPGGETEAFF. The CDR3 region has the DNA TGTGCCAGCAGCCCCATCCCAGGGGGCGAGACTGAAGCTTTCTTT.

V gene TRBV30 combines with J gene TRBJ2-5; D is unclear. Germline values: CDR1 GTSNPN, CDR2 SVGIG (reference sequence). This CDR3 is built from 12 residues. The ends were cut back, 4 bases at V and 4 bases at J, with 10 bases in the middle. This CDR3 is CAWTTHLETQYF. The DNA of the CDR3 is TGTGCCTGGACTACTCACCTAGAGACCCAGTACTTC.

The chain recombines TRBV7-6 with TRBJ1-3; D not resolved. Germline assignment: CDR1 SGHVS and CDR2 FNYEAQ. The CDR3 has 14 residues. V was clipped by 7 bases and J by 0 bases, with 10 bases between them. The CDR3 sequence is CASIESSSGNTIYF. In DNA form, the CDR3 reads TGTGCCAGCATCGAGAGCTCCTCTGGAAACACCATATATTTT.

V usage is TRBV9 and J usage is TRBJ2-1; TRBD1 matches at 12 bases. The V and J ends lost 3 bases and 6 bases, in that order; junction bases with no gene match: 7. This CDR3 has 16 amino acids. Per the germline V gene, CDR1 is SGDLS and CDR2 is YYNGEE. The CDR3 is CASSEPGQGAFNEQFF. The CDR3 DNA sequence: TGTGCCAGCAGCGAACCGGGACAGGGGGCCTTCAATGAGCAGTTCTTC. Complete variable domain (other parts from reference TRBV9 and TRBJ2-1): DSGVTQTPKHLITATGQRVTLRCSPRSGDLSVYWYQQSLDQGLQFLIQYYNGEERAKGNILERFSAQQFPDLHSELNLSSLELGDSALYFCASSEPGQGAFNEQFFGPGTRLTVL.

With regard to this clone: Other DNA sequences within the sample encode an identical CDR3. This chain uses TRBV18 with TRBJ1-5; tentatively, D is TRBD1 (5 bases). Germline V gene data show CDR1 as KGHSH and CDR2 as LQKENI. V was trimmed by 3 bases and J by 5 bases, leaving 11 bases between them. This CDR3 spans 14 amino acids. The CDR3 DNA is TGTGCCAGCTCACCTCAGGGTAGGGATCAGCCCCAGCATTTT. This gives the protein CASSPQGRDQPQHF.

The J gene is TRBJ2-1, the V gene TRBV14; possible D gene TRBD2, 7 bases. This CDR3 comprises 14 residues. V was clipped by 4 bases and J by 4 bases, with 11 bases between them. Germline values: CDR1 SGHDN, CDR2 FVKESK. CDR3 sequence (DNA): TGTGCCAGCAGCCCAGCGGGACAATACAATGAGCAGTTCTTC. Translating it yields CASSPAGQYNEQFF. Looking up the rest from reference TRBV14 and TRBJ2-1 gives the full variable domain: EAGVTQFPSHSVIEKGQTVTLRCDPISGHDNLYWYRRVMGKEIKFLLHFVKESKQDESGMPNNRFLAERTGGTYSTLKVQPAELEDSGVYFCASSPAGQYNEQFFGPGTRLTVL.

This clone was seen ten or more times. The V and J genes are TRBV7-8 and TRBJ2-1; 8 bases line up with TRBD1. CDR1 is SGHVS, CDR2 FQNEAQ, per germline. After removal of 5 bases from V and 4 bases from J, the junction contained 7 bases not matched to a gene. The length of the CDR3 is 15 residues. CDR3 region: CASSDRQGSYNEQFF. The CDR3 DNA follows: TGTGCCAGCAGCGATAGACAGGGGTCGTACAATGAGCAGTTCTTC. The full variable domain, completed using reference TRBV7-8 and TRBJ2-1, is GAGVSQSPRYKVAKRGQDVALRCDPISGHVSLFWYQQALGQGPEFLTYFQNEAQLDKSGLPSDRFFAERPEGSVSTLKIQRTQQEDSAVYLCASSDRQGSYNEQFFGPGTRLTVL.

This chain's CDR3 is CASSRDSFYGYTF. CDR3 in DNA: TGTGCCAGTAGTCGGGACAGTTTCTATGGCTACACCTTC. The chain links TRBV19 to TRBJ1-2; the match to TRBD1 covers 7 bases. The CDR3 totals 13 residues. Trimming at V came to 5 bases and at J to 4 bases, leaving 4 bases not matched to a gene. Per the germline V gene, CDR1 is LNHDA and CDR2 is SQIVND (reference sequence). The complete variable domain, with remaining parts taken from reference TRBV19 and TRBJ1-2, reads DGGITQSPKYLFRKEGQNVTLSCEQNLNHDAMYWYRQDPGQGLRLIYYSQIVNDFQKGDIAEGYSVSREKKESFPLTVTSAQKNPTAFYLCASSRDSFYGYTFGSGTRLTVV.

The V and J genes are TRBV30 and TRBJ1-6, with 12 bases identical to TRBD1. Germline V gene data show CDR1 as GTSNPN and CDR2 as SVGIG (reference sequence). Germline trimming cut 4 bases from V and 10 bases from J; bases unmatched to any gene: 8. The CDR3 runs to 15 residues. The CDR3 nucleotides read TGTGCCTGGAACCCGGGACAGGGGGCAAGATCACCCCTCCACTTT. Translating gives CAWNPGQGARSPLHF.

This rearrangement joins TRBV5-4 to TRBJ2-1; no reliable D call. V lost 2 bases, J lost 0 bases, and 9 bases lay in between. CDR1 and CDR2 (germline): SGHNT, YYREEE (reference sequence). The CDR3 consists of 15 residues. CDR3 residues: CASSLPRSSYNEQFF. The CDR3 DNA sequence: TGTGCCAGCAGCTTACCGCGGAGCTCCTACAATGAGCAGTTCTTC.

The chain carries TRBV13 and TRBJ1-2; TRBD1 matches at 8 bases. This CDR3 is 14 amino acids long. Trimming cost V 4 bases and J 6 bases; bases outside gene matches: 7. Germline CDR1 is PRHDT and CDR2 is FYEKMQ (reference sequence). This CDR3 reads CASSSQGARNGYTF. CDR3 sequence (DNA): TGTGCCAGCAGCTCGCAGGGGGCGCGGAATGGCTACACCTTC.

The table lists this clone with a few counts. This chain uses TRBV7-2 with TRBJ1-2, with no clear D. V lost 5 bases and J lost 5, with 9 bases in between. The germline gives CDR1 SGHTA, CDR2 FQGNSA. The CDR3 spans 12 residues. This CDR3 is CASSVSIYGYTF. The CDR3 nucleotides are TGTGCCAGCAGCGTCAGTATTTATGGCTACACCTTC.

V and J are TRBV6-5 and TRBJ2-2, with TRBD1 matching 7 bases. The J segment lost 1 base and the V segment lost 8 bases, leaving 4 bases of the junction unmatched. CDR1 is MNHEY, CDR2 SVGAGI, per germline. This CDR3 is 14 amino acids long. The CDR3 DNA reads as TGTGCCAGCTCGGGGACAGTGAACACCGGGGAGCTGTTTTTT. Protein sequence: CASSGTVNTGELFF.

The chain recombines TRBV19 with TRBJ1-6; 8 nucleotides align to TRBD1. CDR1 LNHDA and CDR2 SQIVND come from the germline V gene (reference sequence). There are 16 residues in the CDR3. V trimming: 4 bases; J trimming: 3 bases; junction bases outside the gene matches: 5. CDR3 protein: CASSKRTGNYNSPLHF. For the CDR3, the DNA is TGTGCCAGTAGTAAACGGACAGGGAACTATAATTCACCCCTCCACTTT.

The chain has TRBV7-2 and TRBJ2-7, with 7 bases fitting TRBD1. The CDR3 has 12 amino acids. V shed 5 bases, J shed 5 bases, and the junction held 3 bases outside the gene matches. Per the germline V gene, CDR1 is SGHTA and CDR2 is FQGNSA. The CDR3 nucleotides are TGTGCCAGCAGCCAAGGGGGCCACGAGCAGTACTTC. Amino acids: CASSQGGHEQYF.

The chain carries TRBV19 and TRBJ1-5, with D maybe TRBD1 (6 bases). Germline CDR1 reads LNHDA; CDR2 reads SQIVND (reference sequence). Between the trimmed V and J ends, which lost 6 bases and 4 bases, there was a span of 22 bases. This CDR3 has 17 residues. The CDR3 region is CASSLRRGGQENQPQHF. DNA of the CDR3: TGTGCCAGTAGCCTCCGGAGGGGGGGGCAGGAAAATCAGCCCCAGCATTTT.

J is TRBJ2-7 and V is TRBV6-1; 10 nucleotides match TRBD2. CDR3 length: 17 amino acids. Losses at the gene ends were 3 bases for V and 2 bases for J; bases not matched to a gene: 10. Germline CDR1 and CDR2: MNHNS and SASEGT. The CDR3 reads CASSDPAGGLRTYEQYF. CDR3 DNA sequence: TGTGCCAGCAGTGACCCAGCGGGAGGGCTCAGGACCTACGAGCAGTACTTC.

This clone showed up just once. The chain recombines TRBV27 with TRBJ1-2; 7 bases map to TRBD1. J lost 5 bases, V lost 6 bases, and 9 bases had no gene match. Germline-derived CDR1 and CDR2 are MNHEY and SMNVEV (reference sequence). The CDR3 contains 14 residues. In DNA, the CDR3 is TGTGCCAGCAGGGAATTGGGACAGCTTTATGGCTACACCTTC. Residues: CASRELGQLYGYTF.

V is TRBV5-6 and J is TRBJ2-7; the D gene is possibly TRBD2 (5 bases). Trimming took off 1 base at V and 1 base at J, with 9 bases between the two ends. Germline V gives CDR1 SGHDT, CDR2 YYEEEE. The CDR3 contains 14 residues. This CDR3 is CASSLSGNSYEQYF. In DNA form, the CDR3 reads TGTGCCAGCAGCTTGAGCGGTAATTCCTACGAGCAGTACTTC.

There are a few counts of this clone. The rearrangement uses TRBV10-1 and TRBJ1-2; D is possibly TRBD1 (6 bases). This CDR3 is 12 amino acids long. V was trimmed by 8 bases and J by 2 bases, leaving 9 bases between them. Germline V gives CDR1 WNHNN, CDR2 SYGVQD (reference sequence). The DNA for the CDR3 is TGCGCCAGCGGGGACATGAACTATGGCTACACCTTC. Residues: CASGDMNYGYTF.

The J gene is TRBJ1-5, the V gene TRBV7-6, with TRBD1 identical over 10 bases. Germline V gene lookup returns CDR1 SGHVS and CDR2 FNYEAQ. CDR3 length equals 15 residues. Unmatched junction bases numbered 7, after V lost 5 bases and J lost 6 bases. For the CDR3, the DNA is TGTGCCAGCAGCAAGACAGGGGGCGAGGGTCAGCCCCAGCATTTT. It codes for CASSKTGGEGQPQHF.

In this sample, this clone turned up a few times. This sequence joins TRBV19 and TRBJ1-4; 7 nucleotides align to TRBD1. Germline-derived CDR1 and CDR2 are LNHDA and SQIVND (reference sequence). The trim removed 3 bases at V and 2 bases at J, leaving 3 bases unmatched. CDR3 length: 15 amino acids. The CDR3 protein is CASSMATGTNEKLFF. DNA for the CDR3: TGTGCCAGTAGTATGGCGACAGGGACTAATGAAAAACTGTTTTTT.

The CDR3 loop is CASSGLAGETQYF. CDR3 bases: TGTGCCAGTTCGGGACTAGCGGGGGAGACCCAGTACTTC. The chain combines TRBV19 with TRBJ2-5; 13 bases line up with TRBD2. The V gene end was trimmed by 8 bases and the J gene end by 5 bases; junction bases not matched to a gene: 2. The CDR3 sequence is 13 residues long. CDR1 is LNHDA and CDR2 is SQIVND in the germline V gene (reference sequence).